This T cell receptor beta chain derives from a study of long-term antiretroviral therapy in people with HIV. At the survey level, the v3.0 immunoSEQ assay was run. Assay used: immunoSEQ multiplex PCR; TCRdb lists only in-frame clones, some missing. The sample comprises 48,000 or so clones, 84% of which are singletons, and 2.5% to 3.5% rests with the top ten. V shed 0 bases and J shed 4 bases, with 21 bases lying between them. In germline, CDR1 is LGHNA, CDR2 YSLEER. This CDR3 contains 18 residues. General study findings and limits: Pre-ART clonal expansion yielded clones that dominated the repertoire at all time points. Post-ART samples showed increased diversity that remained below transplant donor control levels.

About this clone itself: Its antigen is not known.

The chain couples TRBV4-3 to TRBJ2-5; a weak D match, TRBD2 (7 bases). The source material was unsorted PBMCs, sampled 0.8 years after starting antiretroviral therapy. The TCR comes from a young woman with HIV. The CDR3 nucleotides read TGCGCCAGCAGCCAAGATCAATTCACGGAGGGGGGGAGAGAGACCCAGTACTTC. It specifies CASSQDQFTEGGRETQYF.